Included here is one T cell receptor beta chain sequence, with context. What it binds is unknown. V trimming: 0 bases; J trimming: 9 bases; junction bases outside the gene matches: 4. Germline values: CDR1 MNHEY, CDR2 SMNVEV (reference sequence). The CDR3 totals 14 residues. The method was immunoSEQ multiplex PCR; TCRdb's version includes in-frame clones alone and lacks a portion of them. The sample includes some 110,000 clones, nearly 90% of them seen just once. The sample belongs to a study of glioma-infiltrating T cells after dendritic cell vaccination. Study conclusions and caveats: Few patients contributed both blood and tumor specimens.

Time point here: after dendritic cell vaccination, including at tumor progression/relapse. Isocitrate dehydrogenase mutation was absent in all glioblastoma patients. Blood PBMC samples: pre-vaccination, two weeks post third vaccination, and at tumor progression. The sequence was obtained from a human donor with glioblastoma. The V and J genes are TRBV27 and TRBJ2-1, with 8 bases aligning to TRBD2. The input for sequencing was blood, taken after dendritic cell vaccination. The CDR3 coding sequence is TGTGCCAGCAGTTTATCCCCCCTAGCGGGTGAGCAGTTCTTC. Translating gives CASSLSPLAGEQFF.